This paragraph reports one TCR beta chain. The data are from a study of blood T cell repertoires in COVID-19. On the study more broadly: PBMCs, B-cell-depleted T cells, or T cells provided the cDNA or gDNA that made up the material.

Some clones are missing from TCRdb's copy, which holds only in-frame ones; the method was immunoSEQ multiplex PCR. The sample lists approximately 500,000 clones, 80% to 90% seen once, with roughly 3.2% in the top ten. The germline V and J ends were trimmed by 4 bases and 7 bases, with 10 bases remaining between them. The CDR3 runs to 13 residues. CDR1 is LGHNA, CDR2 YSLEER, per germline. V usage is TRBV4-3 and J usage is TRBJ2-2; no clear D. Sequencing was performed on peripheral blood. The clonotype originates from a human donor in a cohort sampled during active COVID-19. The CDR3 DNA sequence: TGCGCCAGCAGCCTTACTATGGGCGGGGAGCTGTTTTTT. Translating it yields CASSLTMGGELFF.